This TCR beta chain appears in the sequencing data of a study of CD8+CD57+ T cells in acquired aplastic anemia. Study-level background: Sorted CD4+ and CD8+ cells gave an average of roughly 3.3 ug of DNA.

Genomic DNA, serving as template, underwent TCR beta VDJ and CDR3 profiling. TCRdb called the reads again in MiXCR, with one record for every CDR3 protein. The data contain more than 150,000 distinct CDR3 sequences, over 40% of them singletons. The authors sequenced patients whose flow cytometry had shown CD8+CD57+ cell expansion. From germline, CDR1 is SGHDN and CDR2 FVKESK. The length of the CDR3 is 20 residues. Sequencing used sorted CD4+, CD8+, or CD8+CD57+ T cells (not recorded which) from PBMCs. The chain joins TRBV14 to TRBJ2-3, with a weak D call TRBD1 (5 bases). The closer fit of TRBJ1-5 to the DNA end suggests the J call may be wrong. The source of this sequence is a human donor with aplastic anemia. CDR3 coding DNA: TGTGCCAGCAGCCAAGATCCGATGGGACGACTAGCGGGGCGCACAGATACGCAGCATTTT. As protein: CASSQDPMGRLAGRTDTQHF.